This TCR beta chain was found in a study of blood T cell repertoires in COVID-19. Whole-study context: Samples of COVID-19 (acute and convalescent) were obtained from the United States, Italy and Spain.

This CDR3 is built from 13 residues. The germline V and J ends were trimmed by 3 bases and 4 bases, with 10 bases remaining between them. Germline V gene data show CDR1 as MNHNS and CDR2 as SASEGT. In the original analysis: Reference gene primer amplification in the assay estimated nucleated cell counts. Assay used: immunoSEQ multiplex PCR; TCRdb lists only in-frame clones, some missing. The V and J calls and clone size are taken from that table; D and trimming were inferred from the DNA. The sample shows under 45,000 clones, over 80% of them seen only once. The rearrangement links TRBV6-1 to TRBJ2-7; D is perhaps TRBD1 (6 bases). The TCR originated in an elderly man with active COVID-19. Sequencing input: peripheral blood. The CDR3 is CASSDGQRYEQYF. The CDR3 bases are TGTGCCAGCAGTGACGGACAGAGGTACGAGCAGTACTTC.